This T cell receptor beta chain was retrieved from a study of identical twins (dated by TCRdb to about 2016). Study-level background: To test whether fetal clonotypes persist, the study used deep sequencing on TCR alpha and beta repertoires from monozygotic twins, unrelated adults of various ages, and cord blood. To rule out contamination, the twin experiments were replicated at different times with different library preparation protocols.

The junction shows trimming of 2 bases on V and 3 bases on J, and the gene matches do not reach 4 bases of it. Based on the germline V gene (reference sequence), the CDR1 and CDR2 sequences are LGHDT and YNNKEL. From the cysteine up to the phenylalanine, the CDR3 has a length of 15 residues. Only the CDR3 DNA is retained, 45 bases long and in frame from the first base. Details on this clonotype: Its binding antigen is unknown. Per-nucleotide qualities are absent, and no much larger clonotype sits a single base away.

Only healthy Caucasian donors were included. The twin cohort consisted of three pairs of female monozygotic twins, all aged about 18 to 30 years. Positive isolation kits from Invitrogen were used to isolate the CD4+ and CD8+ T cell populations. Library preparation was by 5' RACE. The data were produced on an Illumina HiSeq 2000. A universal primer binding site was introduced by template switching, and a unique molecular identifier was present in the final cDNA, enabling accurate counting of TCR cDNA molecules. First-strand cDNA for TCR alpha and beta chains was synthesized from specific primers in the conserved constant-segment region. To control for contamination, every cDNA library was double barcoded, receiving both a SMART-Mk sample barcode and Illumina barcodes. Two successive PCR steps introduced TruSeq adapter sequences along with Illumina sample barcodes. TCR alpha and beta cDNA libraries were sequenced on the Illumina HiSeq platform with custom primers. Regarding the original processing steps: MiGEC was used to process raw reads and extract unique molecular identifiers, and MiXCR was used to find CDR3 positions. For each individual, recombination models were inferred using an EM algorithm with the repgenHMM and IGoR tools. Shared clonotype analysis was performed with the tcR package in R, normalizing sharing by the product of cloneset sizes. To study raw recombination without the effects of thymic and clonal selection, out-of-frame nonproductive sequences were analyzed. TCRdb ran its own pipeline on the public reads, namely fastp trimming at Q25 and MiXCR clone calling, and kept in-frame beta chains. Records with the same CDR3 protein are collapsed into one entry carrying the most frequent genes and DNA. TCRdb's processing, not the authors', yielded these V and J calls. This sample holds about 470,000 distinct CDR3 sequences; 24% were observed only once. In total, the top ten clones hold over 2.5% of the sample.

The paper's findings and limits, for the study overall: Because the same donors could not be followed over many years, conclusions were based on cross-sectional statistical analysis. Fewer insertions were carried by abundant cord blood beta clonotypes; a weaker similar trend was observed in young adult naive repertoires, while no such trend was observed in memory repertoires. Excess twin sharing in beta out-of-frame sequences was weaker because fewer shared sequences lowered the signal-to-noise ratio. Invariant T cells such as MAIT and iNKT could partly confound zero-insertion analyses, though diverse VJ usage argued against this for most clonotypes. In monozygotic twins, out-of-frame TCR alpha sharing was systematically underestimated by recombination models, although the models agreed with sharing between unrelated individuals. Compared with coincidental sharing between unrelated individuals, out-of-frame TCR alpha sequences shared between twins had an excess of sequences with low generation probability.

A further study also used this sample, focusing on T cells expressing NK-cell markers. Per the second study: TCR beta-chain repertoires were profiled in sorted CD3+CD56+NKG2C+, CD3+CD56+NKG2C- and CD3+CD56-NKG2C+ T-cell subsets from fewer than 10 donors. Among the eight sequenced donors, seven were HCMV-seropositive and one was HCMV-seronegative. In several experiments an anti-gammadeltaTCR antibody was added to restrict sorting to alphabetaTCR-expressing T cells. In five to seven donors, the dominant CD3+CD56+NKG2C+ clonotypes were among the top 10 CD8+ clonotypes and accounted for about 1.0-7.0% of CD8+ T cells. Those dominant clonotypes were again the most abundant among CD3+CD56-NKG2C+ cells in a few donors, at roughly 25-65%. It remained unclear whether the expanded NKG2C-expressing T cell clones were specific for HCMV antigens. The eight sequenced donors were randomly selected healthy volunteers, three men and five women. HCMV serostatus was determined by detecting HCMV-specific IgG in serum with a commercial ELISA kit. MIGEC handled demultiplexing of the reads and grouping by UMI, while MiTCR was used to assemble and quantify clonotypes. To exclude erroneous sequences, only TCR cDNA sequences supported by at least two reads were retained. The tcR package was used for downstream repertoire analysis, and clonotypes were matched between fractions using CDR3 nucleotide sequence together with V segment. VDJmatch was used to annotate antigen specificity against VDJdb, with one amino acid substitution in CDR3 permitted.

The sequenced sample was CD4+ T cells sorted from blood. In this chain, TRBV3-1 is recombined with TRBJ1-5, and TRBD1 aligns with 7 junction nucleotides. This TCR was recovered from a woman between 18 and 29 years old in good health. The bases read TGTGCCAGCAGCCAAACGACAGGGACCAATCAGCCCCAGCATTTT. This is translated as CASSQTTGTNQPQHF.